These 21 T cell receptor beta chains came from one sample sequenced in a study of stem cell transplantation in POMP-related autoinflammatory disease. Sequencing was performed with immunoSEQ multiplex PCR; in TCRdb, only in-frame clones are kept and a portion is missing. This sample yields tens of thousands of clones, of which approximately 91% are seen a single time; about 0.7% belongs to the top ten. This material consisted of CD4+ T cells from PBMCs, taken after stem cell transplantation. These receptors were taken from a human patient with POMP-related autoinflammation and immune dysregulation (PRAID). A subset of T cells may come from the graft donor.

The chain is built from TRBV5-1 and TRBJ2-7; D possibly corresponds to TRBD1 (6 bases). CDR1 SGHRS and CDR2 YFSETQ come from the germline V gene. V lost 0 bases and J lost 2, with 15 bases in between. CDR3 length: 16 amino acids. In DNA, the CDR3 is TGCGCCAGCAGCTTGGATTACAGGGTTCGGACCTACGAGCAGTACTTC. Residues: CASSLDYRVRTYEQYF.

This chain uses TRBV3-1 (or the pseudogene TRBV3-2) with TRBJ1-6, with 7 bases lining up with TRBD1. The CDR3 totals 16 residues. The V gene end was trimmed by 0 bases and the J gene end by 8 bases; junction bases not matched to a gene: 7. Germline-derived CDR1 and CDR2 are LGHDT and YNNKEL (reference sequence). CDR3 coding DNA: TGTGCCAGCAGCCAAGATCCGGGACAGAGCTATTCACCCCTCCACTTT. Translating gives CASSQDPGQSYSPLHF.

V gene TRBV18 combines with J gene TRBJ1-5; weak D call: TRBD1 (6 bases). Germline loops: CDR1 KGHSH, CDR2 LQKENI. V shed 4 bases and J shed 5 bases, with 15 bases lying between them. The CDR3 is 15 residues long. The CDR3 here is CASSQGVQGDQPQHF. CDR3 coding DNA: TGTGCCAGCTCACAGGGAGTACAGGGTGATCAGCCCCAGCATTTT. The entire variable domain, with the rest obtained from reference TRBV18 and TRBJ1-5, is as follows: NAGVMQNPRHLVRRRGQEARLRCSPMKGHSHVYWYRQLPEEGLKFMVYLQKENIIDESGMPKERFSAEFPKEGPSILRIQQVVRGDSAAYFCASSQGVQGDQPQHFGDGTRLSIL.

The chain couples TRBV6-1 to TRBJ1-2; D unresolved. The CDR3 covers 13 residues. Germline CDR1 and CDR2: MNHNS and SASEGT. Trimming removed 0 bases from V and 4 bases from J, with 6 bases in between. DNA of the CDR3: TGTGCCAGCAGTGAAGCGCTCCCCTATGGCTACACCTTC. The encoded protein is CASSEALPYGYTF.

The chain recombines TRBV2 with TRBJ2-5, with D perhaps matching TRBD1 (6 bases). The germline CDR1 and CDR2 sequences are SNHLY and FYNNEI. CDR3 length equals 14 residues. The V and J ends lost 2 bases and 2 bases respectively, with 9 bases between them. The chain's CDR3 is CASSETQGQETQYF. CDR3 bases: TGTGCCAGCAGTGAAACACAGGGACAAGAGACCCAGTACTTC. Looking up the rest from reference TRBV2 and TRBJ2-5 gives the full variable domain: EPEVTQTPSHQVTQMGQEVILRCVPISNHLYFYWYRQILGQKVEFLVSFYNNEISEKSEIFDDQFSVERPDGSNFTLKIRSTKLEDSAMYFCASSETQGQETQYFGPGTRLLVL.

This clone was found once. J is TRBJ2-2 and V is TRBV27; possible D gene TRBD1, 6 bases. Germline CDR1 and CDR2: MNHEY and SMNVEV (reference sequence). The CDR3 is 15 amino acids. Trimming took 3 bases from V and 0 from J, leaving 8 bases between them. This CDR3 reads CASSFGTTNTGELFF. In DNA form, the CDR3 reads TGTGCCAGCAGTTTCGGGACAACGAACACCGGGGAGCTGTTTTTT.

CDR3 sequence: CASRVTGLIGMNTEAFF. As DNA, the CDR3 is TGTGCCAGCAGGGTTACAGGGCTGATAGGAATGAACACTGAAGCTTTCTTT. This chain connects TRBV2 to TRBJ1-1, with D perhaps matching TRBD1 (6 bases). The CDR3 has 17 residues. Germline V lookup: CDR1 SNHLY, CDR2 FYNNEI. Trimming removed 6 bases at V and 0 bases at J, with 20 bases between.

The chain is built from TRBV7-9 and TRBJ2-1; D is ambiguous. The V end lost 2 bases, the J end lost 8 bases, and 16 bases lay between the germline ends. Germline lookup yields CDR1 SEHNR and CDR2 FQNEAQ (reference sequence). The CDR3 length is 15 residues. The chain's CDR3 is CASSLNGIPIYEQFF. CDR3 bases: TGTGCCAGCAGCTTAAATGGGATACCTATCTATGAGCAGTTCTTC.

This sequence joins TRBV10-3 and TRBJ1-2; maybe TRBD1 (5 bases). This CDR3 is 14 amino acids long. Trimming removed 6 bases from V and 4 bases from J, with 15 bases in between. Germline V gene sequence: CDR1 ENHRY, CDR2 SYGVKD. CDR3: CAISEPGTVYGYTF. Written as DNA, the CDR3 is TGTGCCATCAGCGAGCCCGGGACGGTCTATGGCTACACCTTC.

The rearrangement uses TRBV7-6 and TRBJ2-1; 7 nucleotides match TRBD1. The CDR3 is 14 residues long. Germline V gene data show CDR1 as SGHVS and CDR2 as FNYEAQ. V lost 2 bases and J lost 8; bases outside the gene matches: 6. In DNA, the CDR3 is TGTGCCAGCAGCTTACGACAGGGATCGGATGAGCAGTTCTTC. Encoded protein: CASSLRQGSDEQFF.

The J gene is TRBJ2-3, the V gene TRBV18; no definite D call. The CDR3 has 14 amino acids. Trimming took 2 bases from V and 2 from J, leaving 8 bases between them. In germline, CDR1 is KGHSH, CDR2 LQKENI. The CDR3, as DNA: TGTGCCAGCTCACCAGAACAGACCACAGATACGCAGTATTTT. Translated: CASSPEQTTDTQYF.

Only one count was recorded for this clone. This rearrangement joins TRBV6-6 to TRBJ2-7; 10 bases align to TRBD1. The CDR3 has 14 residues. In germline, CDR1 is MNHNY, CDR2 SVGAGI (reference sequence). The J segment lost 3 bases and the V segment lost 2 bases, leaving 1 base of the junction unmatched. CDR3 sequence: CASSYGQGGYEQYV. The CDR3 region has the DNA TGTGCCAGCAGTTACGGACAGGGGGGCTACGAGCAGTACGTC.

The chain employs TRBV4-1 and TRBJ2-7; a possible D gene is TRBD2 (6 bases). This CDR3 is 15 amino acids long. The ends were cut back, 1 base at V and 8 bases at J, with 18 bases in the middle. The germline gives CDR1 MGHRA, CDR2 YSYEKL. CDR3: CASSQAQGGLLKQYF. The CDR3 coding sequence is TGCGCCAGCAGCCAAGCGCAGGGAGGCCTATTAAAGCAGTACTTC.

The rearrangement joins TRBV28 to TRBJ1-1; D gene unclear. From germline, CDR1 is MDHEN and CDR2 SYDVKM. The CDR3 is 18 residues long. V was pared by 4 bases and J by 6 bases, with 27 bases between. The CDR3 region has the DNA TGTGCCAGCAGTTCCGGTTCCATGGGTGTCGACACCACCGCTGAAGCTTTCTTT. Amino acid sequence: CASSSGSMGVDTTAEAFF.

The J gene is TRBJ1-2, the V gene TRBV10-2, with a possible D match to TRBD1 (6 bases). CDR1 WSHSY and CDR2 SAAADI come from the germline V gene. V gave up 2 bases and J gave up 4 bases, with 11 bases separating them. This CDR3 region has 14 residues. The CDR3 DNA sequence: TGCGCCAGCAGTGAGAGGCAGGGGCGCTATGGCTACACCTTC. Its translation is CASSERQGRYGYTF.

The chain has TRBV4-1 and TRBJ2-7; a possible D gene is TRBD1 (6 bases). The CDR3 covers 13 residues. Deletions cut 0 bases from V and 7 bases from J, with 10 bases between. Germline values: CDR1 MGHRA, CDR2 YSYEKL. The CDR3 coding sequence is TGCGCCAGCAGCCAAGAGGCCAGGGGAGAGCAGTACGTC. Translation gives CASSQEARGEQYV.

The rearrangement links TRBV5-5 to TRBJ1-1; possibly TRBD1 for D (6 bases). From germline, CDR1 is SGHKS and CDR2 YYEKEE (reference sequence). Between the trimmed V and J ends, which lost 5 bases and 3 bases, there was a span of 17 bases. This CDR3 has 15 amino acids. CDR3: CASSQNQGRDTEAFF. The CDR3 nucleotides are TGTGCCAGCAGTCAGAACCAGGGGAGAGACACTGAAGCTTTCTTT.

The V and J genes are TRBV6-5 and TRBJ1-6; D uncertain. V was clipped by 2 bases and J by 6 bases, with 11 bases between them. The germline V gene encodes CDR1 MNHEY and CDR2 SVGAGI. The CDR3 runs 15 residues. The CDR3 sequence is CASSYTPGPNSPLHF. CDR3 nucleotide sequence: TGTGCCAGCAGTTACACCCCAGGCCCTAATTCACCCCTCCACTTT.

In its sample, this clone was seen a few times. This chain links TRBV20-1 with TRBJ1-5; D remains ambiguous. Germline lookup yields CDR1 DFQATT and CDR2 SNEGSKA (reference sequence). There are 14 residues in the CDR3. V shed 3 bases and J shed 2 bases, with 11 bases lying between them. CDR3 sequence reads: CSASEVRGNQPQHF. The DNA of the CDR3 is TGCAGTGCTAGTGAGGTTCGGGGCAATCAGCCCCAGCATTTT.

The chain carries TRBV18 and TRBJ1-3, with D perhaps matching TRBD1 (6 bases). The CDR3 is 14 amino acids. Deletions cut 6 bases from V and 5 bases from J, with 14 bases between. CDR1 is KGHSH, CDR2 LQKENI, per germline. The CDR3 DNA is TGTGCCAGCTCGCCCGGACAGTCTCGAAACACCATATATTTT. It codes for CASSPGQSRNTIYF. Full variable domain (missing parts from reference TRBV18 and TRBJ1-3): NAGVMQNPRHLVRRRGQEARLRCSPMKGHSHVYWYRQLPEEGLKFMVYLQKENIIDESGMPKERFSAEFPKEGPSILRIQQVVRGDSAAYFCASSPGQSRNTIYFGEGSWLTVV.

The V gene is TRBV10-1, the J gene TRBJ2-1; 12 bases align to TRBD2. V shed 6 bases and J 1 base; nucleotides not matched to a gene: 7. This CDR3 has 17 amino acids. Germline V lookup: CDR1 WNHNN, CDR2 SYGVQD (reference sequence). The CDR3 region is CASSLSSGRGSYNEQFF. CDR3 DNA sequence: TGCGCCAGCAGCCTTTCTAGCGGGAGGGGGTCCTACAATGAGCAGTTCTTC.